These 6 T cell receptor beta chains were sequenced from one sample in a study of shared clonotypes between healthy human individuals (TCRdb year 2020). The library relied on the immunoSEQ multiplex PCR assay. Imported from immuneACCESS, the table was reduced by TCRdb to in-frame sequences with V and J called. These copies leave out some clones; in studies compared against another copy, an unresolved V gene accounts for under half, and the cause of the remainder is not known. The sample table shows about 490,000 clones, and around 79% are seen once. 10% to 15% of the sample is held by the ten biggest clonotypes. Sequenced material: PBMCs. Every receptor here comes from a woman aged 40 to 50 in good health. Some clones in this sample may be carry-over from other donors' samples.

This clone appeared once. The chain carries TRBV9 and TRBJ1-1, with unresolved D. The CDR3 is 13 residues long. Germline loops: CDR1 SGDLS, CDR2 YYNGEE. Trimming pared 0 bases from V and 7 bases from J, leaving 10 bases between. CDR3 protein: CASSVGRANEAFF. The CDR3 region has the DNA TGTGCCAGCAGCGTAGGAAGGGCTAATGAAGCTTTCTTT.

This clone came up once. The chain couples TRBV7-8 to TRBJ2-7, with D perhaps TRBD1 (5 bases). Trimming took 5 bases from V and 9 from J, leaving 29 bases between them. The germline V gene encodes CDR1 SGHVS and CDR2 FQNEAQ. This CDR3 comprises 17 residues. The CDR3 DNA follows: TGTGCCAGCAGCCCCCTAGTAATAGACAGTTCGAAGATGGGGCAGTACTTC. Protein sequence: CASSPLVIDSSKMGQYF.

This rearrangement joins TRBV5-6 to TRBJ2-3, with D uncertain. Germline CDR1 and CDR2: SGHDT and YYEEEE. The CDR3 loop spans 15 amino acids. Trimming pared 4 bases from V and 0 bases from J, leaving 12 bases between. The CDR3 sequence is CASSLGVTSTDTQYF. Written as DNA, the CDR3 is TGTGCCAGCAGCCTTGGGGTTACTAGCACAGATACGCAGTATTTT. Using reference TRBV5-6 and TRBJ2-3 for the parts outside the CDR3, the full variable domain is DAGVTQSPTHLIKTRGQQVTLRCSPKSGHDTVSWYQQALGQGPQFIFQYYEEEERQRGNFPDRFSGHQFPNYSSELNVNALLLGDSALYLCASSLGVTSTDTQYFGPGTRLTVL.

The chain carries TRBV6-6 and TRBJ2-7, with a weak D call TRBD2 (5 bases). CDR1 is MNHNY, CDR2 SVGAGI, per germline (reference sequence). The CDR3 consists of 14 residues. The V end lost 6 bases, the J end lost 3 bases, and 15 bases lay between the germline ends. The CDR3 bases are TGTGCCAGCAGCCGGACTGGAGGAGGCTACGAGCAGTACTTC. Protein product: CASSRTGGGYEQYF.

There are a few counts of this clone. The chain couples TRBV6-5 to TRBJ2-3; D remains ambiguous. V lost 8 bases and J lost 2, with 14 bases in between. Germline lookup yields CDR1 MNHEY and CDR2 SVGAGI. The CDR3 runs to 14 residues. The CDR3 sequence is CASGEPYFTDTQYF. In DNA form, the CDR3 reads TGTGCCAGCGGAGAACCGTACTTCACAGATACGCAGTATTTT.

This clone was picked up a small number of times. This rearrangement joins TRBV6-5 to TRBJ1-2; 8 nucleotides match TRBD1. The CDR3 has 14 residues. After removal of 6 bases from V and 7 bases from J, the junction contained 10 bases not matched to a gene. Germline V gives CDR1 MNHEY, CDR2 SVGAGI. This CDR3 reads CASSPTGVVGGYTF. For the CDR3, the DNA is TGTGCCAGCAGCCCGACAGGGGTGGTTGGTGGCTACACCTTC.